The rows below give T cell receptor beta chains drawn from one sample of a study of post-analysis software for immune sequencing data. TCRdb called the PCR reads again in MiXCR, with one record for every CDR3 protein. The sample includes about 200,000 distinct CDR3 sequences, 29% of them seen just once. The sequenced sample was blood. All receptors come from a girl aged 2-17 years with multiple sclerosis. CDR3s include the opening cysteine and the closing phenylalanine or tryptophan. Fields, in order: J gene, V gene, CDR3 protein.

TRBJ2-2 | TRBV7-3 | CASSLLEGTGELFF
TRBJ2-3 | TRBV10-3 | CAISASSVRTDTQYF
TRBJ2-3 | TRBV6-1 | CASNGPGLGEDTQYF
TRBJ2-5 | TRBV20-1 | CSARHRVAQETQYF
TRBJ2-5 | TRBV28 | CASSLGTRGGQETQYF
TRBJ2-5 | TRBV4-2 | CASSQDLSQTQYF
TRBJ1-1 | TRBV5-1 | CASRRTGETNTEAFF
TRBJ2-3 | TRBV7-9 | CASSGTMKDTQYF
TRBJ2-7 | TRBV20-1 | CSASTGLQSYEQYF
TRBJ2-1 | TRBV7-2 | CASSLRLLGTSGGRPFF
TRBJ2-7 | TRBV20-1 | CSARDISGRALGYEQYF
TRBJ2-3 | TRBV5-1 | CASSALVRGPSSADTQYF
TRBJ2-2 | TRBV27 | CASSPRTSGRVLTGELFF
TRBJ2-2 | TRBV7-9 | CASSPDRVSGELFF
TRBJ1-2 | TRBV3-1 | CASSPTYRGSGYTF
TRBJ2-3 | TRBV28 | CASSSPQELVADTQYF
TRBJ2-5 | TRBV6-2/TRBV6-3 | CASRDPSGRKETQYF
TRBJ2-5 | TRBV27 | CASSIIGIFPETQYF
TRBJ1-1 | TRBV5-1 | CASSLISAGGPAFF
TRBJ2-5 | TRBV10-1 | CASSDPREETQYF
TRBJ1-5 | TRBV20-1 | CSAARWRSNQPQHF
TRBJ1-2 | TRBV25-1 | CASSDHNYGYTF
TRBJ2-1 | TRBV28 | CASSLIGTSGHSEQFF
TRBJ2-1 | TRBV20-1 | CSASLQGAGNEQFF
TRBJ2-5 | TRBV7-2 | CASSSFSQETQYF
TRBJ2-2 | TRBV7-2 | CASSLTKWAPGELFF
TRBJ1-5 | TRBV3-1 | CASSQGYQPQHF
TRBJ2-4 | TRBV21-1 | CASSKGGSKNIQYF
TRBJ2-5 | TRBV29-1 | CSVDPRPPRGQETQYF
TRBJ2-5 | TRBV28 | CASSFRAGGETQYF
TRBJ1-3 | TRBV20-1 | CSAWDRGSGNTIYF
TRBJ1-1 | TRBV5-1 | CASSSEGLGRNTEAFF
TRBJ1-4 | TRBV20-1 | CSATPGQGFFNEKLFF
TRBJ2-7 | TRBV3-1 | CASSQDLASLYEQYF
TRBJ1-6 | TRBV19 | CASSPVLGGEYNSPLHF
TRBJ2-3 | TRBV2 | CASSWERTDTQYF
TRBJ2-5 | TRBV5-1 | CASMPGQGAGEQYF
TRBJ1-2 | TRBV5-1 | CASSRRTGGSIDGYTF
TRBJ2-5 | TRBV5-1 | CASRKGSQETQYF
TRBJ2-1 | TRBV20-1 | CSARGRTGTISYNEQFF
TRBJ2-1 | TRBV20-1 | CSARVGRGGYNEQFF
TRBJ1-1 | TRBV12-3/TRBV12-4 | CASSLMGGVNTEAFF
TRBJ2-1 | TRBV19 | CASSPGTPNYEQFF
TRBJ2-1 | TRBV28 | CASNQAGIFEQFF
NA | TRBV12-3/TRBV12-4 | CASSLGSLRANEQYF
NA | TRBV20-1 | CSAWSNEQYF